The sequence of this TCR beta chain was determined in a study of response to subunit inactivated influenza vaccine. Whole-study findings and limits: Authors suggested few new T cells are recruited by each seasonal influenza vaccination.

Note on this clonotype: Its antigen is not known.

TCRdb reprocessed the RT-PCR reads with MiXCR, giving one entry per CDR3 protein. The table includes roughly 670,000 distinct CDR3 sequences, about 15% detected once. CDR3 length: 18 residues. From germline, CDR1 is SGHAT and CDR2 FQDESV (reference sequence). Unmatched junction bases numbered 12, after V lost 5 bases and J lost 7 bases. Sequencing used PBMCs from blood, obtained 14 to 15 days before vaccination. The chain employs TRBV11-1 and TRBJ2-1; 15 bases agree with TRBD2. The clonotype originates from a middle-aged man who received an inactivated influenza vaccine. CDR3 residues: CASSAIGTSGRLLNEQFF. CDR3 DNA sequence: TGTGCCAGCAGCGCGATCGGGACTAGCGGGAGGTTATTGAATGAGCAGTTCTTC. The variable domain in full, with the rest retrieved from reference TRBV11-1 and TRBJ2-1, is EAEVAQSPRYKITEKSQAVAFWCDPISGHATLYWYRQILGQGPELLVQFQDESVVDDSQLPKDRFSAERLKGVDSTLKIQPAELGDSAMYLCASSAIGTSGRLLNEQFFGPGTRLTVL.